What follows are 5 T cell receptor beta chains derived from one specimen sequenced in a study of blood T cell repertoires in COVID-19. Repertoires were generated with immunoSEQ multiplex PCR, while TCRdb's copy carries only in-frame clones and drops some. The sample consists of about 190,000 clones, around 83% of them appearing once. The source material was peripheral blood. The receptor source for this set is a woman in her thirties or forties with acute or convalescent COVID-19.

This rearrangement joins TRBV19 to TRBJ1-5; a weak D match, TRBD1 (6 bases). The V end was cut by 9 bases, the J end by 8 bases, with 20 bases between. The V gene's germline CDR1 is LNHDA and CDR2 SQIVND (reference sequence). The CDR3 is 14 amino acids. CDR3 bases: TGTGCCAGCTTTGCAACAGGGCGAGTGGAGCCCCAGCATTTT. The encoded protein is CASFATGRVEPQHF.

The V call is TRBV6-5, the J call TRBJ1-3; unclear D gene. Germline CDR1 is MNHEY and CDR2 is SVGAGI. V lost 2 bases and J lost 0, with 5 bases in between. The CDR3 is 14 amino acids. CDR3 amino acids: CASSYGSSGNTIYF. CDR3 nucleotides: TGTGCCAGCAGTTACGGGAGCTCTGGAAACACCATATATTTT.

V is TRBV6-1 and J is TRBJ2-2; D is unclear. The CDR3 extends over 12 amino acids. The V gene lost 6 bases and the J gene lost 6 bases, with 8 bases spanning the gap. The germline V gene encodes CDR1 MNHNS and CDR2 SASEGT. The CDR3 is CASSLPPGELFF. DNA for the CDR3: TGTGCCAGCAGCCTACCGCCCGGGGAGCTGTTTTTT.

V usage is TRBV29-1 and J usage is TRBJ2-1, with 9 bases aligning to TRBD2. The V gene end was trimmed by 7 bases and the J gene end by 4 bases; junction bases not matched to a gene: 5. The CDR3 is 13 amino acids. Germline CDR1 SQVTM, CDR2 ANQGSEA. CDR3 nucleotides: TGCAGCGACTTAGCGGGGGAGTACAATGAGCAGTTCTTC. This translates into CSDLAGEYNEQFF.

In this sample, this clone turned up once. V and J are TRBV6-5 and TRBJ2-1; TRBD2 is a possible D gene (5 bases). Germline CDR1 and CDR2: MNHEY and SVGAGI. V lost 8 bases to trimming and J lost 3 bases, with 11 bases between them. The CDR3 consists of 13 residues. The CDR3, as DNA: TGTGCCAGCCGGGATTATGGCTACAATGAGCAGTTCTTC. Protein product: CASRDYGYNEQFF.